This note documents a single T cell receptor beta chain sequence. The data originate from a study of T cell changes during pregnancy in multiple sclerosis. Between the trimmed V and J ends, which lost 8 bases and 6 bases, there was a span of 16 bases. Germline-derived CDR1 and CDR2 are LNHDA and SQIVND (reference sequence). The CDR3 is 13 residues long. The method was immunoSEQ multiplex PCR; TCRdb's version includes in-frame clones alone and lacks a portion of them. The sample contains 69,000 or so clones, over 80% of which appear only once. The clonotype was recovered from a female donor in good health, enrolled as a control in a pregnancy study. The sequences come from peripheral blood, collected in the third trimester of pregnancy. V gene TRBV19 combines with J gene TRBJ1-1; maybe TRBD1 (5 bases). CDR3 protein: CASRWTPGAEAFF. For the CDR3, the DNA is TGTGCCAGTCGATGGACCCCGGGGGCTGAAGCTTTCTTT. Full variable domain (remainder filled in from reference TRBV19 and TRBJ1-1): DGGITQSPKYLFRKEGQNVTLSCEQNLNHDAMYWYRQDPGQGLRLIYYSQIVNDFQKGDIAEGYSVSREKKESFPLTVTSAQKNPTAFYLCASRWTPGAEAFFGQGTRLTVV.